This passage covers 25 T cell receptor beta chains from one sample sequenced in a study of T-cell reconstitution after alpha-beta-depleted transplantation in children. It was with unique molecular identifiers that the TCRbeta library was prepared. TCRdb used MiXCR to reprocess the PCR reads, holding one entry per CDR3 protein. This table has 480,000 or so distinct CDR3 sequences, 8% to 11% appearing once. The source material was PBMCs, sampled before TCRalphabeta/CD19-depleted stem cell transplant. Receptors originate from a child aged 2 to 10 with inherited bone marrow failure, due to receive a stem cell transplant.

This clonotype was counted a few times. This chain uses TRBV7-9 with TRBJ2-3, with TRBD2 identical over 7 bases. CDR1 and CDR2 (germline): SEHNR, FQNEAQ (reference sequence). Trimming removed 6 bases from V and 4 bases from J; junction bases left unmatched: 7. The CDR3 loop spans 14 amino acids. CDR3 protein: CASRRLAESDTQYF. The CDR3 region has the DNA TGTGCCAGCAGGAGGCTAGCGGAGTCAGATACGCAGTATTTT. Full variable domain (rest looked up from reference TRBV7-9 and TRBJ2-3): DTGVSQNPRHKITKRGQNVTFRCDPISEHNRLYWYRQTLGQGPEFLTYFQNEAQLEKSRLLSDRFSAERPKGSFSTLEIQRTEQGDSAMYLCASRRLAESDTQYFGPGTRLTVL.

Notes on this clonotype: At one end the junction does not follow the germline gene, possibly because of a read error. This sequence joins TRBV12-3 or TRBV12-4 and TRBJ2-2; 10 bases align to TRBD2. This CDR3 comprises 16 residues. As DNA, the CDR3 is TGTGCCAGCAGCTTACCGGGACTAGCGAACACCGGGGAGCTGTATTTT. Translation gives CASSLPGLANTGELYF.

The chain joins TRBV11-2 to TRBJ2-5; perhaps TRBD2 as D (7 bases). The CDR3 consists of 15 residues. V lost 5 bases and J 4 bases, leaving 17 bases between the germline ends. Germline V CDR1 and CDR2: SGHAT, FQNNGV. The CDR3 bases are TGTGCCAGCAGCAAACTAGCGAGGGGGGTAGAGACCCAGTACTTC. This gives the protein CASSKLARGVETQYF.

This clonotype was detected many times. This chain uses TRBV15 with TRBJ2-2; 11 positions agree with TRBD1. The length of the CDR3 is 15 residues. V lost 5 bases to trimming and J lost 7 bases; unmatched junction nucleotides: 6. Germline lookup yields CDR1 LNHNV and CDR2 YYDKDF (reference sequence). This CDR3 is CATSRDRGVYGELFF. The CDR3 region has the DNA TGTGCCACCAGCCGGGACAGGGGGGTTTACGGGGAGCTGTTTTTT.

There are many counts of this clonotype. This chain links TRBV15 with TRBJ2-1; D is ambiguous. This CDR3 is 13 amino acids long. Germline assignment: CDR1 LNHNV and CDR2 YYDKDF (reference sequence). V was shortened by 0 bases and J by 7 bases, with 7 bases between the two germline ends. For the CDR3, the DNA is TGTGCCACCAGCAGAGATGTTTCTAATGAGCAGTTCTTC. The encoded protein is CATSRDVSNEQFF.

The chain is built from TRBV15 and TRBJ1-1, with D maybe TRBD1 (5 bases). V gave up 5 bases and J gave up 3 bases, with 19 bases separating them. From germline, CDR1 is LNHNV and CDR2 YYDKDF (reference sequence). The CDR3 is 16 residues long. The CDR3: CATSSQPDTADTEAFF. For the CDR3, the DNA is TGTGCCACCAGCTCCCAGCCGGACACCGCCGACACTGAAGCTTTCTTT.

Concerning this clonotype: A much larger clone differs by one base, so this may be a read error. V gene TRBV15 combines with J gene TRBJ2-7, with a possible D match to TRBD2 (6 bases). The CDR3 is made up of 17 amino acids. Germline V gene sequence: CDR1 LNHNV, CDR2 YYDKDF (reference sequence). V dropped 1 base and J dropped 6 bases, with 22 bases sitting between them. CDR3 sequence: CATSRGRVPAGTSEQYF. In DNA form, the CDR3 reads TGTGCCACCAGCAGAGGGAGGGTACCAGCGGGTACCAGCGAGCAGTACTTC.

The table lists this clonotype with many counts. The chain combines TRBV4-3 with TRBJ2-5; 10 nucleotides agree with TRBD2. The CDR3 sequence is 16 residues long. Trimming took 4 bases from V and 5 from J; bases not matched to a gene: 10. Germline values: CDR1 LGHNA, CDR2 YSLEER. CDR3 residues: CASSRTLAGLRETQYF. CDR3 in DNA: TGCGCCAGCAGCCGAACACTAGCGGGACTTCGGGAGACCCAGTACTTC.

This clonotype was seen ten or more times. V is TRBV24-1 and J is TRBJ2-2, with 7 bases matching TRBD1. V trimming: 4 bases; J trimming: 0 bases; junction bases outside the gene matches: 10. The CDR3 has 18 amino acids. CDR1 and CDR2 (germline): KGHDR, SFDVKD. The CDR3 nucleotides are TGTGCCACCAGTGACCCTAGGACAGGCACCACGAACACCGGGGAGCTGTTTTTT. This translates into CATSDPRTGTTNTGELFF.

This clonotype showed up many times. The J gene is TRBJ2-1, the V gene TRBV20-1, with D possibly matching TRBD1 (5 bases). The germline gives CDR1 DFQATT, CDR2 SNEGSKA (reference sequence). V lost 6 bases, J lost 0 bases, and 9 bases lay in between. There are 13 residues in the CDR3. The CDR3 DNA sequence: TGCAGTGCGGCGACAGTCTCCTACAATGAGCAGTTCTTC. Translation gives CSAATVSYNEQFF.

For the CDR3, the DNA is TGCAGTGCTAGAGTACCGGGGGGGGTAGGTGGTGGCTACACCTTC. It encodes CSARVPGGVGGGYTF. J is TRBJ1-2 and V is TRBV20-1, with a tentative D call TRBD1 (5 bases). In germline, CDR1 is DFQATT, CDR2 SNEGSKA (reference sequence). The CDR3 has 15 residues. V lost 1 base and J 7 bases, leaving 19 bases between the germline ends.

The CDR3 protein is CASSQEFAGGGRETQYF. Written as DNA, the CDR3 is TGCGCCAGCAGCCAAGAATTCGCGGGAGGAGGGAGAGAGACCCAGTACTTC. The V gene is TRBV4-3, the J gene TRBJ2-5, with 8 positions matching TRBD2. Per germline, CDR1 LGHNA and CDR2 YSLEER. The CDR3 totals 17 residues. Germline trimming cut 0 bases from V and 4 bases from J; bases unmatched to any gene: 10.

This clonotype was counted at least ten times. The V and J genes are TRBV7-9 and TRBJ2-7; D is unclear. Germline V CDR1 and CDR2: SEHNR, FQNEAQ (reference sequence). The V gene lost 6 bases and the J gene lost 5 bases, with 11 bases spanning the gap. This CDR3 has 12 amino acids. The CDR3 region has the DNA TGTGCCAGCAGTCTTATCTGGGACGAGCAGTACTTC. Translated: CASSLIWDEQYF.

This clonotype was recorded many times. In nucleotides, the CDR3 is TGTGCCACCAGTGATTCAGGGGCGGACTATGGCTACACCTTC. Its translation is CATSDSGADYGYTF. The J gene is TRBJ1-2, the V gene TRBV24-1, with D perhaps matching TRBD1 (6 bases). CDR1 and CDR2 from the germline V gene are KGHDR and SFDVKD. The V end lost 2 bases, the J end lost 3 bases, and 9 bases lay between the germline ends. The CDR3 runs 14 residues.

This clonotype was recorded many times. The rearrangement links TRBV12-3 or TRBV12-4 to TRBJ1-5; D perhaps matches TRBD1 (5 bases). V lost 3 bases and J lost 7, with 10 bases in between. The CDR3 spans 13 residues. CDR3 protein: CASSFGGLQPQHF. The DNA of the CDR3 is TGTGCCAGCAGTTTCGGGGGGTTACAGCCCCAGCATTTT.

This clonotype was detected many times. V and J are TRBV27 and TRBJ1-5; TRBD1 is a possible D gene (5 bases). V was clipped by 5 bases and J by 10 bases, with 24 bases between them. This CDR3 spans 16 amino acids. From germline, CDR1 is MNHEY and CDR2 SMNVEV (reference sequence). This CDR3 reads CASSHEAAGARYPQHF. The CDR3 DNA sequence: TGTGCCAGCAGTCACGAAGCCGCCGGGGCGCGGTATCCCCAGCATTTT.

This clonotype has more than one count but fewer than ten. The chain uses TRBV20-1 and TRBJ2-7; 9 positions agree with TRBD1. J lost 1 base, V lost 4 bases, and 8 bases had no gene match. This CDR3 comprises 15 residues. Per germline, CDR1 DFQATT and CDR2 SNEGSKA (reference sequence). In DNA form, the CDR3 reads TGCAGTGCTACGAACGGGACAGGGTTTTCCTACGAGCAGTACTTC. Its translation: CSATNGTGFSYEQYF.

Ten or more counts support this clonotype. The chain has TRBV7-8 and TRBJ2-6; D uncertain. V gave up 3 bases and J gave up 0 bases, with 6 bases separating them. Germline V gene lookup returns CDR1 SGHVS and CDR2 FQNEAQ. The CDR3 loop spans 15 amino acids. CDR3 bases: TGTGCCAGCAGCTTTGAAGGCTCTGGGGCCAACGTCCTGACTTTC. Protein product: CASSFEGSGANVLTF.

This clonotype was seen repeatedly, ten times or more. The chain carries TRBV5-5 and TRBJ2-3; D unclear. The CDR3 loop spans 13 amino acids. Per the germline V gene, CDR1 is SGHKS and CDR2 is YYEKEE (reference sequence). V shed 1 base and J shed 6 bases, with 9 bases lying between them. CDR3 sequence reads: CASSLMSGDTQYF. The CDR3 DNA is TGTGCCAGCAGCTTGATGTCCGGGGATACGCAGTATTTT.

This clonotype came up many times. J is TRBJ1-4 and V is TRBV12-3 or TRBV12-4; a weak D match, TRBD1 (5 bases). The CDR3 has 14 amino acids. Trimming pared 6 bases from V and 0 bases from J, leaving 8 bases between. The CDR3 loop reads CASRATATNEKLFF. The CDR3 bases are TGTGCCAGCAGAGCGACAGCAACTAATGAAAAACTGTTTTTT.

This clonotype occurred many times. The CDR3 protein is CASSLRGSALSYEQYF. The CDR3 nucleotides read TGTGCCAGCAGTTTACGCGGGAGTGCCCTCTCCTACGAGCAGTACTTC. The V and J genes are TRBV12-3 or TRBV12-4 and TRBJ2-7, with TRBD2 identical over 7 bases. The CDR3 covers 16 residues. Unmatched junction bases numbered 7, after V lost 2 bases and J lost 0 bases.

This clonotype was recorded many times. The CDR3: CAIATGSDTEAFF. The CDR3 nucleotides read TGTGCCATTGCGACAGGGTCGGACACTGAAGCTTTCTTT. This rearrangement joins TRBV10-3 to TRBJ1-1; 7 nucleotides line up with TRBD1. The CDR3 covers 13 residues. With V trimmed by 9 bases and J by 3 bases, 7 bases remained unmatched. Germline lookup yields CDR1 ENHRY and CDR2 SYGVKD.

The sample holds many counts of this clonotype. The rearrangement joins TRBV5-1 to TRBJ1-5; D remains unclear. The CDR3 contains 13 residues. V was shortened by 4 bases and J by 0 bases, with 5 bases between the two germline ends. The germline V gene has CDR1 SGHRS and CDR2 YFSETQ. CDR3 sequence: CASSIDSNQPQHF. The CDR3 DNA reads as TGCGCCAGCAGCATCGATAGCAATCAGCCCCAGCATTTT. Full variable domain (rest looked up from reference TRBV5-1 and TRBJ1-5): KAGVTQTPRYLIKTRGQQVTLSCSPISGHRSVSWYQQTPGQGLQFLFEYFSETQRNKGNFPGRFSGRQFSNSRSEMNVSTLELGDSALYLCASSIDSNQPQHFGDGTRLSIL.

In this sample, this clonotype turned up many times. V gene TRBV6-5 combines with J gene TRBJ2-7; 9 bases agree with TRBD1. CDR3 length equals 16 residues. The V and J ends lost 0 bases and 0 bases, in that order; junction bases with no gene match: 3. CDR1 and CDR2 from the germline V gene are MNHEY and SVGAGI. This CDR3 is CASSYSRDRVSYEQYF. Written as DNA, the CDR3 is TGTGCCAGCAGTTACTCACGGGACAGGGTCTCCTACGAGCAGTACTTC.

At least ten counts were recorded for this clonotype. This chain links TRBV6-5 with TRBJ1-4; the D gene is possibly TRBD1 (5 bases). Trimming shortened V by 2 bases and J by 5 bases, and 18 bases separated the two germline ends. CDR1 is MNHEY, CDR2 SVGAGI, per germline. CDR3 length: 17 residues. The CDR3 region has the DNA TGTGCCAGCAGTTACGATCGACCTGGGACGGGGAATGAAAAACTGTTTTTT. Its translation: CASSYDRPGTGNEKLFF.